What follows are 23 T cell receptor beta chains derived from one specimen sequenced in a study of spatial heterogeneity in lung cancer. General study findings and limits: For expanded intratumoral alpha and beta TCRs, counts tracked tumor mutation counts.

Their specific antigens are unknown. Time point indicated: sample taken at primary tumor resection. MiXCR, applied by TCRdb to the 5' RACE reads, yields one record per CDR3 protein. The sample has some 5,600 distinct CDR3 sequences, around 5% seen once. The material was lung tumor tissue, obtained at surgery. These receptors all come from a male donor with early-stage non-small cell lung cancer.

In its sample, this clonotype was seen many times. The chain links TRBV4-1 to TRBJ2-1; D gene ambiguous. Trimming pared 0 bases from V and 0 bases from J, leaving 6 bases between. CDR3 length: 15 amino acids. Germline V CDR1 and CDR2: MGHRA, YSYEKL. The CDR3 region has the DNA TGCGCCAGCAGCCAAGAAAAGGTCTCCTACAATGAGCAGTTCTTC. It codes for CASSQEKVSYNEQFF.

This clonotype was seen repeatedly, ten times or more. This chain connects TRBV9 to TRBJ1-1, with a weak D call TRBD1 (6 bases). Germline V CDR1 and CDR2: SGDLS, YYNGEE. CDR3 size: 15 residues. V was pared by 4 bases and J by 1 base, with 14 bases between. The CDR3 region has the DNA TGTGCCAGCAGCCTCGGGGGGACACGGAACACTGAAGCTTTCTTT. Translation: CASSLGGTRNTEAFF.

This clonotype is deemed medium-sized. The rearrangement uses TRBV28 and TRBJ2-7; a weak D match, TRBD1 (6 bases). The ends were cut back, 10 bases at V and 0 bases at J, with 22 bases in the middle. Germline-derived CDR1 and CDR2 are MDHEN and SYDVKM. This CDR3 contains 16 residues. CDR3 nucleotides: TGTGCCACATTAATGTCCGGGACACTAAGCTCCTACGAGCAGTACTTC. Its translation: CATLMSGTLSSYEQYF.

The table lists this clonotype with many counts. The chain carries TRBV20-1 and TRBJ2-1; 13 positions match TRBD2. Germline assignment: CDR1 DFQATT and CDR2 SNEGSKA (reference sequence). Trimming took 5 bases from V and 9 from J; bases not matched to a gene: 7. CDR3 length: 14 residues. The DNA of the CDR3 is TGCAGTGCTCTTACTAGCGGGAGGGCCAGTGAGCAGTTCTTC. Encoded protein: CSALTSGRASEQFF.

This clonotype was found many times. CDR3 in DNA: TGTGCCCTCCTTGGAGCGGGGTCAGGCGCAGATACGCAGTATTTT. It is translated as CALLGAGSGADTQYF. V gene TRBV6-1 combines with J gene TRBJ2-3; 7 nucleotides line up with TRBD2. The V segment lost 11 bases and the J segment 4 bases; nucleotides outside the gene matches: 15. There are 15 residues in the CDR3. Germline V lookup: CDR1 MNHNS, CDR2 SASEGT.

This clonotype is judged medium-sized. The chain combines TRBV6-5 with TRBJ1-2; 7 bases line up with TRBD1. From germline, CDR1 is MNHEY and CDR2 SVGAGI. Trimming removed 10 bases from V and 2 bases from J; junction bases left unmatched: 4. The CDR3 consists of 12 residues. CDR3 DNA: TGTGCCACGAACAGGGGCAACTATGGCTACACCTTC. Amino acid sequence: CATNRGNYGYTF.

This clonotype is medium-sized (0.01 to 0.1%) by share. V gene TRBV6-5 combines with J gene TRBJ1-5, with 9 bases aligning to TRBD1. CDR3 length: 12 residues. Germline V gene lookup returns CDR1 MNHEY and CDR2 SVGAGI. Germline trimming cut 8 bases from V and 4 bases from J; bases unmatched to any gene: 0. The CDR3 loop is CASGTGNQPQHF. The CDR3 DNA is TGTGCCAGCGGGACAGGGAATCAGCCCCAGCATTTT.

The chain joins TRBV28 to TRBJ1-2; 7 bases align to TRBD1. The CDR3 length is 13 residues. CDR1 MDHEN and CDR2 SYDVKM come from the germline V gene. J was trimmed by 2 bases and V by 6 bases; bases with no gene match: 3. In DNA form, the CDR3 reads TGTGCCAGCAGAGACAGGGCCAACTATGGCTACACCTTC. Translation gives CASRDRANYGYTF.

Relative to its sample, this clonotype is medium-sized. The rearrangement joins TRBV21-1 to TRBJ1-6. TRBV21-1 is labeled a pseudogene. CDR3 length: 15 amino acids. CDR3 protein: CASSKAGGRNSPLHF. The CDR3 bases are TGTGCCAGCAGCAAAGCTGGAGGGCGAAATTCACCCCTCCACTTT.

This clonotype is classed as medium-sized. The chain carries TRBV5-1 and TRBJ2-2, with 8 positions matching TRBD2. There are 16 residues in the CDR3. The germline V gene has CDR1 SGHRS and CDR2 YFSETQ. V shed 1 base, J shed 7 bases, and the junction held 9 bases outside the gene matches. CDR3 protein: CASSLKLSGSIGELFF. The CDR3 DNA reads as TGCGCCAGCAGCTTGAAATTGAGCGGGAGCATCGGGGAGCTGTTTTTT. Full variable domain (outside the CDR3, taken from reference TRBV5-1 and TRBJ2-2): KAGVTQTPRYLIKTRGQQVTLSCSPISGHRSVSWYQQTPGQGLQFLFEYFSETQRNKGNFPGRFSGRQFSNSRSEMNVSTLELGDSALYLCASSLKLSGSIGELFFGEGSRLTVL.

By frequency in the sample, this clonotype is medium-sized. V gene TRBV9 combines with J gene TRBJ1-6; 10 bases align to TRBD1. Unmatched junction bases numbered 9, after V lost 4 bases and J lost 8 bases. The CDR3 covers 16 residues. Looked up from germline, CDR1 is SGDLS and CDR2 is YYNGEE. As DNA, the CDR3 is TGTGCCAGCAGCTCTGAAACCGGGACAGGGGATTCACCCCTCCACTTT. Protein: CASSSETGTGDSPLHF.

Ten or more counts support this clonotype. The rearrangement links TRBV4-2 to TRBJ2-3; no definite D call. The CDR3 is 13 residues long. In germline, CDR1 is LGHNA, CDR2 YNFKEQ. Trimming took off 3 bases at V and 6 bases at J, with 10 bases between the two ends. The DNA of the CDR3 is TGTGCCAGCAGCCAGGTAGATGAGGATACGCAGTATTTT. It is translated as CASSQVDEDTQYF.

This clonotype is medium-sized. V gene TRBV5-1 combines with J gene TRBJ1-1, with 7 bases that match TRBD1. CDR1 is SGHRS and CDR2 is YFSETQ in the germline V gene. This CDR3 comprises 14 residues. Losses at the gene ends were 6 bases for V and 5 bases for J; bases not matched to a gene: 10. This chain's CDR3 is CASNRQGGGTEAFF. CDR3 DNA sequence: TGCGCCAGCAACCGACAGGGTGGCGGAACTGAAGCTTTCTTT. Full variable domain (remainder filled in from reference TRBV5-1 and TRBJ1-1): KAGVTQTPRYLIKTRGQQVTLSCSPISGHRSVSWYQQTPGQGLQFLFEYFSETQRNKGNFPGRFSGRQFSNSRSEMNVSTLELGDSALYLCASNRQGGGTEAFFGQGTRLTVV.

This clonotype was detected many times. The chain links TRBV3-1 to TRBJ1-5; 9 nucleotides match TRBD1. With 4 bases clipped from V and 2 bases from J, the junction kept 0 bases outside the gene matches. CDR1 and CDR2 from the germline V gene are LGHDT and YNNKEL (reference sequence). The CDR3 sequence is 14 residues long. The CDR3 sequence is CASSRTGGNQPQHF. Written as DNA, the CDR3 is TGTGCCAGCAGCCGGACAGGGGGCAATCAGCCCCAGCATTTT.

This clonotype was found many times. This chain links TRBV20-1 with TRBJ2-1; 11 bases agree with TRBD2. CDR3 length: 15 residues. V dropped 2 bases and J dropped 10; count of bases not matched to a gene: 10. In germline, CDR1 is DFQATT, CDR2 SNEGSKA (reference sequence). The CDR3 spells CSARWVAGGPGEQFF. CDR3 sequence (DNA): TGCAGTGCTAGATGGGTAGCGGGAGGGCCCGGGGAGCAGTTCTTC.

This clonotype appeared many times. CDR3 sequence (DNA): TGTGCCAGCCTAAGAACTTCTAACTATGGCTACACCTTC. Amino acid sequence: CASLRTSNYGYTF. The gene calls are TRBV6-1 and TRBJ1-2; no reliable D call. Deletions cut 8 bases from V and 0 bases from J, with 10 bases between. CDR1 is MNHNS, CDR2 SASEGT, per germline. CDR3 length: 13 amino acids.

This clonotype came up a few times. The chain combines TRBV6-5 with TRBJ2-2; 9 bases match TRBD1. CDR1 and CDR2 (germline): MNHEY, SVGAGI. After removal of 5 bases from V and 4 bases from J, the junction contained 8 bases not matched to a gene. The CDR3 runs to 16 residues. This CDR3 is CASSTTDRGATGELFF. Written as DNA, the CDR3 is TGTGCCAGCAGTACAACGGACAGGGGAGCCACCGGGGAGCTGTTTTTT.

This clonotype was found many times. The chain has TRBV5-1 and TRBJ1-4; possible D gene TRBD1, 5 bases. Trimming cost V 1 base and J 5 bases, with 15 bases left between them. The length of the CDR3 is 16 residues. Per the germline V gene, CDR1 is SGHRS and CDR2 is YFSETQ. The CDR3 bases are TGCGCCAGCAGCTTGTGGCCGGGACTGAGAAATGAAAAACTGTTTTTT. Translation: CASSLWPGLRNEKLFF.

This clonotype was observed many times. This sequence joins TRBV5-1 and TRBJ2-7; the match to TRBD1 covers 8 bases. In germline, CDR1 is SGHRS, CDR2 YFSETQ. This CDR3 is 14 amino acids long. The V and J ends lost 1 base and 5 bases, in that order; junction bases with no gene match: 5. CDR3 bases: TGCGCCAGCAGCTTGCGGGCAGGGGGCCACGAGCAGTACTTC. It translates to CASSLRAGGHEQYF.

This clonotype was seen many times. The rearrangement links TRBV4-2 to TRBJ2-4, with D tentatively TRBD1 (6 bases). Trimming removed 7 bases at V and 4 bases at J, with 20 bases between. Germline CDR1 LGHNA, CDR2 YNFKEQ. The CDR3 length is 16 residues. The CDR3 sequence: CASTPTGADGKNIQYF. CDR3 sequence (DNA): TGTGCCAGCACCCCGACAGGCGCCGACGGGAAAAACATTCAGTACTTC.

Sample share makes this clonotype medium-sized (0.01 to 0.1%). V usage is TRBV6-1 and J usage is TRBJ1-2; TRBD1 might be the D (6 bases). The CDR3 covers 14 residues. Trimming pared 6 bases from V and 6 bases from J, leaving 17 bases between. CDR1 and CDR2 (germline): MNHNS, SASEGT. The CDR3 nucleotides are TGTGCCAGCAGGTCTTCCGGGACAAATCATGGCTACACCTTC. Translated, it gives CASRSSGTNHGYTF.

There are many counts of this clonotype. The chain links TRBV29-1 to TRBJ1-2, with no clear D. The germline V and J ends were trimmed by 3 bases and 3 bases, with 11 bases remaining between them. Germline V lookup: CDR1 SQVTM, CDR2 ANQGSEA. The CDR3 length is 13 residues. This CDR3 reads CSVDSSWDYGYTF. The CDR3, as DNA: TGCAGCGTTGATTCTTCCTGGGACTATGGCTACACCTTC.

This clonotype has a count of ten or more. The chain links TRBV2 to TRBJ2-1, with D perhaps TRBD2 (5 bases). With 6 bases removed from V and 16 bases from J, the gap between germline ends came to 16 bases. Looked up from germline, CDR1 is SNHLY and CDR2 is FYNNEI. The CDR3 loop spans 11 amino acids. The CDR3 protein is CASRGSVSTFF. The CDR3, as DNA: TGTGCCAGCAGAGGTAGCGTGAGTACCTTCTTC.